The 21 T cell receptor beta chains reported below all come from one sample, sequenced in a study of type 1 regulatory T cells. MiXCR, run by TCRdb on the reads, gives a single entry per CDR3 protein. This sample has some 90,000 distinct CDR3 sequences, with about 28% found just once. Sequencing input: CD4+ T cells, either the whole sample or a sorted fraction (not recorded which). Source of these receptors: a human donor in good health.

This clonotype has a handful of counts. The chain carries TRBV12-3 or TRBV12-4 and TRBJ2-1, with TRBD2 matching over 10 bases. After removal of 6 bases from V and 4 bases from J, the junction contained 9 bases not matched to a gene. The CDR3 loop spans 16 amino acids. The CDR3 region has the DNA TGTGCCAGCAGCCTCGCCGTAGCGGGAGGATACAATGAGCAGTTCTTC. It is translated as CASSLAVAGGYNEQFF.

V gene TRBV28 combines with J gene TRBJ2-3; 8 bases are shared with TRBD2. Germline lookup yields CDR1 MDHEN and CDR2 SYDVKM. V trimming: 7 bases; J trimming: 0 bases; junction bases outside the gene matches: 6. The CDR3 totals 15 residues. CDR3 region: CASNGRASSTDTQYF. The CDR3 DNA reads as TGTGCCAGCAACGGGAGGGCCTCTAGCACAGATACGCAGTATTTT.

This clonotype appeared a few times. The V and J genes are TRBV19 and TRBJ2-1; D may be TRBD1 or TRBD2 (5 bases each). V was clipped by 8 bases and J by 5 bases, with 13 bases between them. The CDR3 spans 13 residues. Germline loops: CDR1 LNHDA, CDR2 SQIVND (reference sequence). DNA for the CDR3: TGTGCCAGTGGCGAGGGACCCCACAATGAGCAGTTCTTC. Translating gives CASGEGPHNEQFF. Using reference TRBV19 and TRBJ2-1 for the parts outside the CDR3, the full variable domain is DGGITQSPKYLFRKEGQNVTLSCEQNLNHDAMYWYRQDPGQGLRLIYYSQIVNDFQKGDIAEGYSVSREKKESFPLTVTSAQKNPTAFYLCASGEGPHNEQFFGPGTRLTVL.

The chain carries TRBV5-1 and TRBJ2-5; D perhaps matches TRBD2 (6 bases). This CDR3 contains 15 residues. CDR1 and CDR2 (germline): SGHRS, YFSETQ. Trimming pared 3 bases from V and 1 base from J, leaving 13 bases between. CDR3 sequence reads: CASSSARDFQETQYF. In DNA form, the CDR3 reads TGCGCCAGCAGCTCGGCCCGGGACTTCCAAGAGACCCAGTACTTC.

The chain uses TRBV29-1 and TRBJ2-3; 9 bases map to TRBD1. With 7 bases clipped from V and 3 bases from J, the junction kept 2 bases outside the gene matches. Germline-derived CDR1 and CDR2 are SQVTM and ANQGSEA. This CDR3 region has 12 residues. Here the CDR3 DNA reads TGCAGCGCGGGACAGGGAACAGATACGCAGTATTTT. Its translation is CSAGQGTDTQYF.

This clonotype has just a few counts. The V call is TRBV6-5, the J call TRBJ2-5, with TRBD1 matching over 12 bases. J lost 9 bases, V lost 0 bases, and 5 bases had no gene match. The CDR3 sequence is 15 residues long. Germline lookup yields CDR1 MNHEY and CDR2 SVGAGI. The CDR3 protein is CASSYSKGTGGSQYF. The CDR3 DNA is TGTGCCAGCAGTTACTCGAAGGGGACAGGGGGCTCCCAGTACTTC.

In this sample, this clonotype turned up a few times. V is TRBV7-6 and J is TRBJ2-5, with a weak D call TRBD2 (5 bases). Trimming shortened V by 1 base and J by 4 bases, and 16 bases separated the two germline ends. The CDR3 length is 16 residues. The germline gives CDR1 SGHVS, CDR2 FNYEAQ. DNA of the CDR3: TGTGCCAGCAGCTTAGGAGACGGGATGATTGGAGAGACCCAGTACTTC. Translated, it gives CASSLGDGMIGETQYF. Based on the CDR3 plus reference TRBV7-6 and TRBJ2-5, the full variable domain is GAGVSQSPRYKVTKRGQDVALRCDPISGHVSLYWYRQALGQGPEFLTYFNYEAQQDKSGLPNDRFSAERPEGSISTLTIQRTEQRDSAMYRCASSLGDGMIGETQYFGPGTRLLVL.

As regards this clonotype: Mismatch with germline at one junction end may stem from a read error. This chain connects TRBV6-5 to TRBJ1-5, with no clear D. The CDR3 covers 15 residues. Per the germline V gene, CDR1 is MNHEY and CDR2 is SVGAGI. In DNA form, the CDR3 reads TGTGCCAGCAGTTACACGGGTAATAGCAATCGGCCCCAGCATTTT. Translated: CASSYTGNSNRPQHF.

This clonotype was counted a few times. This chain's CDR3 is CASSPGGPWNNEKLFF. Here the CDR3 DNA reads TGTGCCAGCAGCCCAGGGGGGCCGTGGAATAATGAAAAACTGTTTTTT. The chain is built from TRBV14 and TRBJ1-4, with 7 positions matching TRBD1. This CDR3 has 16 residues. Germline-derived CDR1 and CDR2 are SGHDN and FVKESK. After removal of 4 bases from V and 4 bases from J, the junction contained 9 bases not matched to a gene.

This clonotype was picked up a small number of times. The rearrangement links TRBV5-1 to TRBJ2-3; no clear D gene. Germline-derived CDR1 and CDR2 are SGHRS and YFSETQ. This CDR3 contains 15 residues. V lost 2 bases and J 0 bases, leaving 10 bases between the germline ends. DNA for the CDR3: TGCGCCAGCAGCTTAGCCGTGCCTAGCACAGATACGCAGTATTTT. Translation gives CASSLAVPSTDTQYF.

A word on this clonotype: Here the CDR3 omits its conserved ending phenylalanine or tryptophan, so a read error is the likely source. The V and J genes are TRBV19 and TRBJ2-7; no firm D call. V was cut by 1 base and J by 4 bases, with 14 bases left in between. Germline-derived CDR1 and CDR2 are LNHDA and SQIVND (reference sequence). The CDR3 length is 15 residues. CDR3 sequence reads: CASSIVDGHEYEQYY. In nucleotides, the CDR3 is TGTGCCAGTAGTATAGTCGATGGTCACGAATACGAGCAGTACTAC.

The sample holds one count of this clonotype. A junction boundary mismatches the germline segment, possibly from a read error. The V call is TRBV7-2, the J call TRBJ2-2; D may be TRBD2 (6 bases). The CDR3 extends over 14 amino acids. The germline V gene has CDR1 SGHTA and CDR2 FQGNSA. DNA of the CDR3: TGTGCCAGCAGCGCAGACTCCTACACCGGGGGGCTGTTTTTT. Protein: CASSADSYTGGLFF.

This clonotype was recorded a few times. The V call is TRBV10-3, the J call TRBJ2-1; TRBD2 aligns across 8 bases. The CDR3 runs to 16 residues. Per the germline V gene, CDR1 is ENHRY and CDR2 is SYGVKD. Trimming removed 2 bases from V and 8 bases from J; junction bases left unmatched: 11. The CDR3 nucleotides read TGTGCCATCAGTGAGATCGGGAGGGTTTTAAGCGATGAGCAGTTCTTC. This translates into CAISEIGRVLSDEQFF.

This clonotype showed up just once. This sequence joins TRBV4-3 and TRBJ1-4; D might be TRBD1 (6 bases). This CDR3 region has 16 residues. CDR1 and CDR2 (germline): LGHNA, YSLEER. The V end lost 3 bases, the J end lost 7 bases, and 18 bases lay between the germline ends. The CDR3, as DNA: TGCGCCAGCAGCCACACTGTCATAGGGGGGGGTGAAAAACTGTTTTTT. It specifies CASSHTVIGGGEKLFF.

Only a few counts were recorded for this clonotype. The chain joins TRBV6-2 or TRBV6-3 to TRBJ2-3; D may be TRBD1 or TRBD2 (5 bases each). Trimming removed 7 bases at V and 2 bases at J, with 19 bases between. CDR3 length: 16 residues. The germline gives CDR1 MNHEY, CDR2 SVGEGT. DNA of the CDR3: TGTGCCAGCATCCAGTCCCAGGGAGCCCACACAGATACGCAGTATTTT. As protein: CASIQSQGAHTDTQYF.

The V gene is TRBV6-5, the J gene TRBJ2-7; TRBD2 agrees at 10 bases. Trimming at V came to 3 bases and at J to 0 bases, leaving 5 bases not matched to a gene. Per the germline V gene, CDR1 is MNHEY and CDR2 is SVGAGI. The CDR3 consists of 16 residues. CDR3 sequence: CASSYLVAGGSYEQYF. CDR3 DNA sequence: TGTGCCAGCAGTTATCTGGTAGCGGGAGGCTCCTACGAGCAGTACTTC.

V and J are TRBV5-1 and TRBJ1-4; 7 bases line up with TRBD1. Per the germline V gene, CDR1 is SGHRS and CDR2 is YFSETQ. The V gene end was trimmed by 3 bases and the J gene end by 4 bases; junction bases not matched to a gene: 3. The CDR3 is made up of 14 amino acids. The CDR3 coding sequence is TGCGCCAGCAGCTGGGGACAGCTTAATGAAAAACTGTTTTTT. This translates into CASSWGQLNEKLFF.

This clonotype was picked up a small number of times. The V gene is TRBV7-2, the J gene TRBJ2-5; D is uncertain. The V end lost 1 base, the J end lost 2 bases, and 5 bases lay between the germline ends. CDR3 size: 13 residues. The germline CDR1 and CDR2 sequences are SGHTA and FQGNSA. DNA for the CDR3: TGTGCCAGCAGCTTAGTTCAACAAGAGACCCAGTACTTC. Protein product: CASSLVQQETQYF. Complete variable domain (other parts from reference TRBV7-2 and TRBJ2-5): GAGVSQSPSNKVTEKGKDVELRCDPISGHTALYWYRQSLGQGLEFLIYFQGNSAPDKSGLPSDRFSAERTGGSVSTLTIQRTQQEDSAVYLCASSLVQQETQYFGPGTRLLVL.

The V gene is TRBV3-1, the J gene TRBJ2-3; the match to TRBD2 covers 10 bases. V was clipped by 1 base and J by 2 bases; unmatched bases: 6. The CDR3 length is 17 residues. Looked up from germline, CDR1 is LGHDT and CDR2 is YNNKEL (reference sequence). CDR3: CASSQVSSGSFTDTQYF. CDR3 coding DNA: TGTGCCAGCAGCCAAGTCTCTAGCGGGAGCTTCACAGATACGCAGTATTTT.

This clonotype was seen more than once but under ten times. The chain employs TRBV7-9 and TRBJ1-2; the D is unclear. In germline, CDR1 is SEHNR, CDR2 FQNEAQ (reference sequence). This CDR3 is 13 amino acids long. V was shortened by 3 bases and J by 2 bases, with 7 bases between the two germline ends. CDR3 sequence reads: CASSFDANYGYTF. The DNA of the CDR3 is TGTGCCAGCAGCTTCGACGCCAACTATGGCTACACCTTC.

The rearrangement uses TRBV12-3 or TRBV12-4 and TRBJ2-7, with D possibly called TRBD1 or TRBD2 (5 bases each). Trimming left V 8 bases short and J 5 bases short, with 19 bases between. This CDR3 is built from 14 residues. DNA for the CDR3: TGTGCCAGCTGCATCTCTCGGGGCGTCGACGAGCAGTACTTC. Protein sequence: CASCISRGVDEQYF.